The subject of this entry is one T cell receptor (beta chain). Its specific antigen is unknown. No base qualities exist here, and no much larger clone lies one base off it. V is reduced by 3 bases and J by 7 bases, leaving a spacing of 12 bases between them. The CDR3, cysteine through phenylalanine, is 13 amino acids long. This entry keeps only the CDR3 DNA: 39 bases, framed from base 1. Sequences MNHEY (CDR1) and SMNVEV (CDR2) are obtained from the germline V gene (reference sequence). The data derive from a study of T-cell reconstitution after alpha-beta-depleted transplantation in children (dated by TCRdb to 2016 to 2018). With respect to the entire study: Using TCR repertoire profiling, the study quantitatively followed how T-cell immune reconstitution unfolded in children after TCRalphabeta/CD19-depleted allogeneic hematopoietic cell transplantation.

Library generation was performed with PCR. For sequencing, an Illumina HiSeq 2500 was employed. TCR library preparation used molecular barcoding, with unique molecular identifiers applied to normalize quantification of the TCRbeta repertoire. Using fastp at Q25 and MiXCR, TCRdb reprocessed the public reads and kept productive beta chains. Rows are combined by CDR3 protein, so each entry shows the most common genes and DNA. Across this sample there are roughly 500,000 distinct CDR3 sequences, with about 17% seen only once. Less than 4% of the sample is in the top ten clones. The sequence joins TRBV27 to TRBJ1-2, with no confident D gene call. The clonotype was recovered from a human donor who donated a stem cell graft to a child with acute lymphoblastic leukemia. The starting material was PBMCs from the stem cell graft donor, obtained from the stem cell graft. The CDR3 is CASSLRGEFGYTF. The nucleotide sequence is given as TGTGCCAGCAGTTTGCGTGGGGAATTTGGCTACACCTTC.